This TCR beta chain is drawn from a study of blood T cell repertoires in COVID-19. As for the study in general: Spain, Italy and the United States supplied samples that represented acute and convalescent COVID-19.

Germline CDR1 is SEHNR and CDR2 is FQNEAQ (reference sequence). The CDR3 contains 16 residues. The V end lost 2 bases, the J end lost 4 bases, and 14 bases lay between the germline ends. Assay: immunoSEQ multiplex PCR; the TCRdb copy retains only in-frame clones and omits some. The table shows more than 250,000 clones, with about 87% occurring only once. Enrolled during active infection, Seattle patients were then followed longitudinally. The chain employs TRBV7-9 and TRBJ2-2; D remains ambiguous. The receptor was derived from a woman aged 50 to 60 with COVID-19, enrolled during active disease. The sequenced sample was peripheral blood. DNA for the CDR3: TGTGCCAGCAGCTTATACCAAACCTCGAGCACCGGGGAGCTGTTTTTT. Translated: CASSLYQTSSTGELFF.